These 32 T cell receptor beta chains came from one sample sequenced in a study of patients and donors after allogeneic stem cell transplantation (dated by TCRdb to about 2020). Libraries were built with RT-PCR. TCRdb names NextSeq 550 as the instrument used. In-frame beta chains were kept once TCRdb had trimmed the public reads at Q25 with fastp and called clones with MiXCR. Each entry merges the rows of one CDR3 protein and shows their most common DNA and genes. Here the sample has 390,000 or so distinct CDR3 sequences; 16% occur a single time. The ten most abundant clones make up 7.2% of the sample. The sample comprised blood, either unsorted or a sorted T cell fraction (not recorded which). The source is a human donor who was either an allogeneic HSCT recipient or a stem cell or donor lymphocyte infusion donor (not recorded which). It is not recorded whose cells these are; they may come from a transplant donor.

The chain employs TRBV10-3 and TRBJ1-1; a weak D match, TRBD1 (6 bases). CDR3 size: 14 residues. Deletions cut 10 bases from V and 4 bases from J, with 19 bases between. The germline gives CDR1 ENHRY, CDR2 SYGVKD. The CDR3 loop is CATWDGGLSTEAFF. The DNA of the CDR3 is TGTGCCACCTGGGATGGGGGGCTGAGCACTGAAGCTTTCTTT.

The chain employs TRBV5-4 and TRBJ2-2, with D tentatively TRBD1 (6 bases). The CDR3 totals 13 residues. Between the trimmed V and J ends, which lost 7 bases and 2 bases, there was a span of 9 bases. Germline lookup yields CDR1 SGHNT and CDR2 YYREEE (reference sequence). The CDR3, as DNA: TGTGCCAGCGGACAGCCTAACACCGGGGAGCTGTTTTTT. The encoded protein is CASGQPNTGELFF. Supplemented by reference TRBV5-4 and TRBJ2-2, the full variable domain reads ETGVTQSPTHLIKTRGQQVTLRCSSQSGHNTVSWYQQALGQGPQFIFQYYREEENGRGNFPPRFSGLQFPNYSSELNVNALELDDSALYLCASGQPNTGELFFGEGSRLTVL.

This clonotype showed up just once. The chain combines TRBV11-3 with TRBJ2-2; D is possibly TRBD2 (5 bases). Germline CDR1 reads SGHNT; CDR2 reads YENEEA. V lost 4 bases and J lost 4, with 13 bases in between. This CDR3 has 15 residues. The CDR3 DNA sequence: TGTGCCAGCAGCTCCTCCGGCGGGCGCACCGGGGAGCTGTTTTTT. It yields the protein CASSSSGGRTGELFF.

The chain has TRBV7-9 and TRBJ2-5, with a weak D call TRBD2 (5 bases). CDR3 size: 16 residues. Trimming took 3 bases from V and 3 from J, leaving 17 bases between them. The V gene's germline CDR1 is SEHNR and CDR2 FQNEAQ (reference sequence). The CDR3 region is CASSFFSGPGKETQYF. The DNA for the CDR3 is TGTGCCAGCAGCTTCTTCTCTGGACCGGGAAAAGAGACCCAGTACTTC.

This clonotype was picked up a small number of times. This rearrangement joins TRBV5-5 to TRBJ2-1, with TRBD2 as a possible D gene (5 bases). Trimming shortened V by 4 bases and J by 6 bases, and 11 bases separated the two germline ends. The CDR3 is 13 residues long. From germline, CDR1 is SGHKS and CDR2 YYEKEE (reference sequence). The CDR3 DNA reads TGTGCCAGCAGCGCGGACTGGGGCAATGAGCAGTTCTTC. As protein: CASSADWGNEQFF.

This clonotype was picked up a small number of times. V gene TRBV10-3 combines with J gene TRBJ2-3; 10 bases match TRBD2. V was pared by 0 bases and J by 1 base, with 1 base of the junction left unmatched. Germline V CDR1 and CDR2: ENHRY, SYGVKD. This CDR3 contains 16 residues. The CDR3 sequence: CAISESGTSGTDTQYF. Written as DNA, the CDR3 is TGTGCCATCAGTGAGTCGGGGACTAGCGGCACAGATACGCAGTATTTT.

The chain has TRBV6-1 and TRBJ1-1, with D perhaps matching TRBD1 (6 bases). The CDR3 extends over 14 amino acids. From germline, CDR1 is MNHNS and CDR2 SASEGT. The V and J ends lost 5 bases and 3 bases respectively, with 13 bases between them. CDR3 sequence reads: CASSPSGAHTEAFF. CDR3 DNA: TGTGCCAGCAGTCCGTCGGGGGCCCACACTGAAGCTTTCTTT.

V usage is TRBV5-1 and J usage is TRBJ2-1; TRBD1 might be the D (5 bases). Per the germline V gene, CDR1 is SGHRS and CDR2 is YFSETQ. V gave up 4 bases and J gave up 10 bases, with 15 bases separating them. The CDR3 is 13 amino acids. In DNA, the CDR3 is TGCGCCAGCAGCCCCGAACGGACAAGCGAGCAGTTCTTC. Translation: CASSPERTSEQFF.

The rearrangement joins TRBV11-2 to TRBJ2-7, with TRBD2 identical over 15 bases. The germline V gene has CDR1 SGHAT and CDR2 FQNNGV. V gave up 1 base and J gave up 7 bases; unmatched junction bases: 8. The CDR3 extends over 17 amino acids. The CDR3, as DNA: TGTGCCAGCAGCTTAGCTGGACTAGCGGGGGGGCTAAGGGAGCAGTACTTC. Its translation: CASSLAGLAGGLREQYF.

V usage is TRBV30 and J usage is TRBJ1-1, with TRBD1 identical over 7 bases. V shed 5 bases, J shed 8 bases, and the junction held 11 bases outside the gene matches. This CDR3 is built from 13 residues. Per the germline V gene, CDR1 is GTSNPN and CDR2 is SVGIG (reference sequence). The CDR3 nucleotides read TGTGCCTGGGGGGGACAGACCAAAAAAGAAGCTTTCTTT. Amino acid sequence: CAWGGQTKKEAFF.

This clonotype was found a few times. The chain employs TRBV5-1 and TRBJ2-1; the match to TRBD1 covers 9 bases. Per germline, CDR1 SGHRS and CDR2 YFSETQ. This CDR3 spans 14 amino acids. V lost 4 bases and J lost 8; bases outside the gene matches: 7. This chain's CDR3 is CASSASTGGYEQFF. CDR3 bases: TGCGCCAGCAGCGCATCTACAGGGGGCTATGAGCAGTTCTTC.

This clonotype was found a few times. J is TRBJ2-5 and V is TRBV24-1; tentative D call: TRBD2 (6 bases). Trimming cost V 4 bases and J 7 bases, with 15 bases left between them. The CDR3 sequence is 14 residues long. Per the germline V gene, CDR1 is KGHDR and CDR2 is SFDVKD. Here the CDR3 DNA reads TGTGCCACCAGTGACGGGACTGCCAAAGGGACCCAGTACTTC. Protein: CATSDGTAKGTQYF.

This clonotype was seen at least ten times. The chain joins TRBV12-3 or TRBV12-4 to TRBJ1-1; the match to TRBD1 covers 10 bases. The CDR3 is 16 amino acids. After removal of 5 bases from V and 3 bases from J, the junction contained 9 bases not matched to a gene. CDR3 amino acids: CASSPRDRGQDTEAFF. The CDR3 DNA follows: TGTGCCAGCAGTCCGCGCGACAGGGGGCAGGACACTGAAGCTTTCTTT.

The rearrangement joins TRBV25-1 to TRBJ2-2, with D possibly called TRBD1 or TRBD2 (5 bases each). V shed 7 bases and J shed 0 bases, with 12 bases lying between them. This CDR3 has 15 amino acids. Germline V lookup: CDR1 MGHDK, CDR2 SYGVNS. CDR3 in DNA: TGTGCCAGCAAGAGAGGGGACCCGAACACCGGGGAGCTGTTTTTT. It is translated as CASKRGDPNTGELFF.

The chain employs TRBV9 and TRBJ2-2, with 7 bases that match TRBD2. This CDR3 has 15 amino acids. V lost 0 bases to trimming and J lost 6 bases; unmatched junction nucleotides: 5. Germline V gene data show CDR1 as SGDLS and CDR2 as YYNGEE. The CDR3 DNA follows: TGTGCCAGCAGCGTAGTAAATAGCGGGTCCGGGGAGCTGTTTTTT. This translates into CASSVVNSGSGELFF.

The chain recombines TRBV2 with TRBJ2-3; possible D gene TRBD2, 6 bases. This CDR3 is built from 14 residues. Trimming shortened V by 3 bases and J by 6 bases, and 13 bases separated the two germline ends. Germline V CDR1 and CDR2: SNHLY, FYNNEI. CDR3 amino acids: CASSETSRRDTQYF. In DNA, the CDR3 is TGTGCCAGCAGTGAGACTAGTCGACGGGATACGCAGTATTTT.

The table lists this clonotype with many counts. V usage is TRBV25-1 and J usage is TRBJ2-2; TRBD1 might be the D (6 bases). Germline loops: CDR1 MGHDK, CDR2 SYGVNS. The CDR3 is 12 residues long. Trimming took 4 bases from V and 11 from J, leaving 11 bases between them. CDR3 in amino acids: CASSARDTELFF. The CDR3 DNA follows: TGTGCCAGCAGTGCCCGGGACACCGAGCTGTTTTTT.

V gene TRBV10-3 combines with J gene TRBJ1-5; D is ambiguous. CDR1 is ENHRY, CDR2 SYGVKD, per germline. V dropped 6 bases and J dropped 6 bases, with 12 bases sitting between them. This CDR3 has 13 amino acids. The CDR3 loop is CAISNQAGQPQHF. The CDR3 DNA is TGTGCCATCAGCAATCAGGCCGGTCAGCCCCAGCATTTT.

A remark on this clonotype: One junction end disagrees with the germline gene, perhaps due to a read error. The gene calls are TRBV7-6 and TRBJ1-1, with D hard to call. Germline V gene lookup returns CDR1 SGHVS and CDR2 FNYEAQ. The CDR3 runs 15 residues. The DNA of the CDR3 is TGTGCCAGCAGCTTAGCCCACGGAGTGAACACTGAAACTTTCTTT. This encodes CASSLAHGVNTETFF. Full variable domain (outside the CDR3, taken from reference TRBV7-6 and TRBJ1-1): GAGVSQSPRYKVTKRGQDVALRCDPISGHVSLYWYRQALGQGPEFLTYFNYEAQQDKSGLPNDRFSAERPEGSISTLTIQRTEQRDSAMYRCASSLAHGVNTETFFGQGTRLTVV.

CDR3 sequence reads: CASTQWGMESYEQYF. The CDR3 DNA reads TGTGCCAGCACCCAATGGGGAATGGAGTCCTACGAGCAGTACTTC. The chain is built from TRBV7-9 and TRBJ2-7, with D hard to call. The CDR3 sequence is 15 residues long. CDR1 is SEHNR and CDR2 is FQNEAQ in the germline V gene (reference sequence). Trimming took 7 bases from V and 1 from J, leaving 17 bases between them.

This clonotype has just a few counts. V is TRBV25-1 and J is TRBJ2-1; TRBD2 matches 8 bases. The CDR3 runs 14 residues. After removal of 8 bases from V and 2 bases from J, the junction contained 5 bases not matched to a gene. Per germline, CDR1 MGHDK and CDR2 SYGVNS. The CDR3 here is CASGGGTPYNEQFF. The CDR3 nucleotides read TGTGCCAGCGGCGGGGGGACGCCCTACAATGAGCAGTTCTTC.

This clonotype occurred a few times. The genes are TRBV3-1 and TRBJ2-5; D remains unclear. CDR3 length: 13 residues. Trimming took off 2 bases at V and 5 bases at J, with 9 bases between the two ends. The germline gives CDR1 LGHDT, CDR2 YNNKEL (reference sequence). CDR3 coding DNA: TGTGCCAGCAGCCAACCTCGCAGGGAGACCCAGTACTTC. Amino acid sequence: CASSQPRRETQYF.

This chain connects TRBV7-3 to TRBJ1-4; 9 positions agree with TRBD1. CDR1 and CDR2 (germline): SGHTA, FQGTGA. This CDR3 spans 15 amino acids. V shed 4 bases and J 3 bases; nucleotides not matched to a gene: 3. The CDR3 DNA follows: TGTGCCAGCAGCTACCGGGACAGGGCTAATGAAAAACTGTTTTTT. Its protein product is CASSYRDRANEKLFF.

This clonotype occurred a few times. The rearrangement joins TRBV12-3 or TRBV12-4 to TRBJ2-1, with TRBD2 matching over 14 bases. The CDR3 runs to 20 residues. Unmatched junction bases numbered 20, after V lost 6 bases and J lost 7 bases. CDR3 sequence: CASSRLDRSRTSGRWNEQFF. Here the CDR3 DNA reads TGTGCCAGCAGCCGCCTCGACAGGTCCCGGACTAGCGGGAGGTGGAATGAGCAGTTCTTC.

A few counts support this clonotype. The chain employs TRBV9 and TRBJ2-7; perhaps TRBD2 as D (5 bases). The germline gives CDR1 SGDLS, CDR2 YYNGEE. With 0 bases removed from V and 5 bases from J, the gap between germline ends came to 12 bases. This CDR3 has 14 amino acids. CDR3: CASSVALGGHEQYF. CDR3 coding DNA: TGTGCCAGCAGCGTAGCCCTCGGAGGCCACGAGCAGTACTTC.

There are a few counts of this clonotype. The chain joins TRBV6-6 to TRBJ2-7, with TRBD1 matching 10 bases. Germline CDR1 and CDR2: MNHNY and SVGAGI (reference sequence). Germline trimming cut 5 bases from V and 6 bases from J; bases unmatched to any gene: 4. The CDR3 loop spans 13 amino acids. DNA of the CDR3: TGTGCCAGCAGTGCCGGGACAGGGGTCGAGCAGTACTTC. It specifies CASSAGTGVEQYF.

CDR3 coding DNA: TGTGCCAGCAGCATGGGACAGGGGTATAATTCACCCCTCCACTTT. Translating it yields CASSMGQGYNSPLHF. The V gene is TRBV7-3, the J gene TRBJ1-6; 10 nucleotides match TRBD1. The CDR3 runs to 15 residues. V was pared by 5 bases and J by 4 bases, with 2 bases of the junction left unmatched. Germline CDR1 and CDR2: SGHTA and FQGTGA.

This clonotype was detected a few times. J is TRBJ2-1 and V is TRBV15, with 8 bases matching TRBD2. CDR1 LNHNV and CDR2 YYDKDF come from the germline V gene (reference sequence). Trimming took 1 base from V and 10 from J; bases not matched to a gene: 9. CDR3 length: 15 amino acids. The CDR3: CATSRVVTSEGEQFF. CDR3 DNA sequence: TGTGCCACCAGCAGAGTAGTGACTAGCGAGGGGGAGCAGTTCTTC.

This clonotype appeared many times. The DNA of the CDR3 is TGTGCCAGCAGCACTCGACTAGCGAGCACAGATACGCAGTATTTT. Translation gives CASSTRLASTDTQYF. This sequence joins TRBV7-8 and TRBJ2-3, with 8 bases identical to TRBD2. Germline CDR1 and CDR2: SGHVS and FQNEAQ. This CDR3 is 15 amino acids long. After removal of 5 bases from V and 0 bases from J, the junction contained 4 bases not matched to a gene.

J is TRBJ1-2 and V is TRBV20-1; 7 nucleotides agree with TRBD1. The CDR3 is 13 residues long. V gave up 6 bases and J gave up 4 bases; unmatched junction bases: 8. Per the germline V gene, CDR1 is DFQATT and CDR2 is SNEGSKA (reference sequence). The CDR3 reads CSARTGNFYGYTF. CDR3 bases: TGCAGTGCGAGGACAGGCAACTTCTATGGCTACACCTTC.

This clonotype was picked up a small number of times. The V and J genes are TRBV2 and TRBJ2-5; 8 bases line up with TRBD2. CDR3 length: 15 residues. The V gene end was trimmed by 2 bases and the J gene end by 1 base; junction bases not matched to a gene: 3. CDR1 and CDR2 (germline): SNHLY, FYNNEI. CDR3 loop: CASSEIGTSQETQYF. The CDR3 DNA sequence: TGTGCCAGCAGTGAAATCGGGACTAGCCAAGAGACCCAGTACTTC.

The chain is built from TRBV29-1 and TRBJ2-1; the match to TRBD2 covers 13 bases. The V gene's germline CDR1 is SQVTM and CDR2 ANQGSEA. The CDR3 runs to 15 residues. V shed 8 bases and J 0 bases; nucleotides not matched to a gene: 4. DNA of the CDR3: TGCAGCTTCTGGACTAGCGGGAGCTCCTACAATGAGCAGTTCTTC. This gives the protein CSFWTSGSSYNEQFF.